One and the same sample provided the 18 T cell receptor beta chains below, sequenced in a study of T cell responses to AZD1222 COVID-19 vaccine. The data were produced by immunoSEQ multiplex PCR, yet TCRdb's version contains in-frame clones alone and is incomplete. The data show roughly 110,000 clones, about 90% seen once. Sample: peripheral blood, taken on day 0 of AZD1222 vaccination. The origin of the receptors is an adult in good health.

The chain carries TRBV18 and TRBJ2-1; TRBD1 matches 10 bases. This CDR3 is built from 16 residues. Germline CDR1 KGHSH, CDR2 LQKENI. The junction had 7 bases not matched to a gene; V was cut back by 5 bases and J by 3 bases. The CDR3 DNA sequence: TGTGCCAGCTCATCCCGACAGGGGGCTTACTACAATGAGCAGTTCTTC. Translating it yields CASSSRQGAYYNEQFF.

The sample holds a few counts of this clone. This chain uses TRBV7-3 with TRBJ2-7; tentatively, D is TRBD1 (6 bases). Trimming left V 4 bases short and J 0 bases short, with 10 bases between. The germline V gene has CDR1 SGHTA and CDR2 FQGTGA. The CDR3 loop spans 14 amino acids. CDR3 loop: CASSSRGGSYEQYF. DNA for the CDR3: TGTGCCAGCAGCTCACGAGGGGGCTCCTACGAGCAGTACTTC.

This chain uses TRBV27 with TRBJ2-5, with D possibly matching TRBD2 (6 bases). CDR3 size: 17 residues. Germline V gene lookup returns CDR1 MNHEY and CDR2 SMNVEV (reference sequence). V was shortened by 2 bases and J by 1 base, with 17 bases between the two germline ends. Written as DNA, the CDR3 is TGTGCCAGCAGTTTACGGGGGAAGGTCGGGGTCCAAGAGACCCAGTACTTC. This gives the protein CASSLRGKVGVQETQYF.

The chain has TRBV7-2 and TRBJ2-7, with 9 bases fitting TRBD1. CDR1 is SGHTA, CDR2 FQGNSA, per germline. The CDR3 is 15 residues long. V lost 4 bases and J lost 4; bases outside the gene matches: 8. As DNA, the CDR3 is TGTGCCAGCAGCTCAACCCGGGACAGGGTTTACGAGCAGTACTTC. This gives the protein CASSSTRDRVYEQYF.

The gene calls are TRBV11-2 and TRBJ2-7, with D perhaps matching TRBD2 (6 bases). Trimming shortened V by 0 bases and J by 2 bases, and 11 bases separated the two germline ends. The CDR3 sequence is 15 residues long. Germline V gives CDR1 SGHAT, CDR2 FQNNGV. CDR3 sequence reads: CASSLEEGPTYEQYF. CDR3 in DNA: TGTGCCAGCAGCTTAGAGGAGGGACCAACCTACGAGCAGTACTTC.

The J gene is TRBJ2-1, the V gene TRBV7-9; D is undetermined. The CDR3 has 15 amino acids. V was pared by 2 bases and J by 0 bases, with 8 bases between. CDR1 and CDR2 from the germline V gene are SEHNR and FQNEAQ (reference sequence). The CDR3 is CASSLSETSYNEQFF. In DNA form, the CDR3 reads TGTGCCAGCAGCTTATCAGAGACCTCCTACAATGAGCAGTTCTTC.

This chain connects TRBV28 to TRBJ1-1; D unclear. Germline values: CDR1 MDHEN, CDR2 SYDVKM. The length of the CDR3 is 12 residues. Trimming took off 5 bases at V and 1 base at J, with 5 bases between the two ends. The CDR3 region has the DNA TGTGCCAGCAGTAACACGAACACTGAAGCTTTCTTT. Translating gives CASSNTNTEAFF.

The CDR3 loop is CASSQGKVMNTEAFF. The CDR3 DNA follows: TGCGCCAGCAGCCAGGGGAAGGTCATGAACACTGAAGCTTTCTTT. V and J are TRBV5-1 and TRBJ1-1, with D possibly TRBD1 on 6 matching bases. Germline assignment: CDR1 SGHRS and CDR2 YFSETQ. The CDR3 totals 15 residues. The V end was cut by 4 bases, the J end by 0 bases, with 13 bases between.

CDR3 sequence reads: CATSRDGVYSNQPQHF. The CDR3 DNA follows: TGTGCCACCAGCAGAGATGGGGTTTATAGCAATCAGCCCCAGCATTTT. This chain uses TRBV15 with TRBJ1-5; D gene uncertain. CDR3 length equals 16 residues. The germline V gene has CDR1 LNHNV and CDR2 YYDKDF (reference sequence). Between the trimmed V and J ends, which lost 0 bases and 0 bases, there was a span of 9 bases.

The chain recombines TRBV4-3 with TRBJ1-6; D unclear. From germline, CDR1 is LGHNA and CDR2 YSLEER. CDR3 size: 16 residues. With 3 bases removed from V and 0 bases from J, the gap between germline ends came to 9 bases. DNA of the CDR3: TGCGCCAGCAGCCAGAACGTCGGCTCCTATAATTCACCCCTCCACTTT. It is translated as CASSQNVGSYNSPLHF.

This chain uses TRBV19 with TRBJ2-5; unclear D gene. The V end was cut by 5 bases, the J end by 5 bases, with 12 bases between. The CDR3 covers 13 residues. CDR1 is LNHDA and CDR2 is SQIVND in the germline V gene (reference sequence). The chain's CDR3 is CASSPVNSETQYF. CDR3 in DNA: TGTGCCAGTAGTCCAGTCAACTCCGAGACCCAGTACTTC.

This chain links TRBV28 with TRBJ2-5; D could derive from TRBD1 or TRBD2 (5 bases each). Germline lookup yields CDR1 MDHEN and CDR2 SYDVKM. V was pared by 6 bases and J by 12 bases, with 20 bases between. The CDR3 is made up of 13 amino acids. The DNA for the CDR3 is TGTGCCAGCAGCCCCCCGGGACGGAACCAGGAGTACTTC. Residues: CASSPPGRNQEYF.

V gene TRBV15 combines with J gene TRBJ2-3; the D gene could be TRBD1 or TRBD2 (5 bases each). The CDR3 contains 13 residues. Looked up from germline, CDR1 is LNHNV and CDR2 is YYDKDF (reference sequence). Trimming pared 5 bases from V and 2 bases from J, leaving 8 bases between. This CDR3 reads CATSGTITDTQYF. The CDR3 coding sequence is TGTGCCACCAGCGGGACGATCACAGATACGCAGTATTTT.

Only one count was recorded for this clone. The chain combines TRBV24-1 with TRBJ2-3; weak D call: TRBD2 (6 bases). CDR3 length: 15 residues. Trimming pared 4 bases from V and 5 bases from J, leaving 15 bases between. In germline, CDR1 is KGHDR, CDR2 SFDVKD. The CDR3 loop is CATSDKTGVGDTQYF. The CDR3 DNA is TGTGCCACCAGTGACAAGACGGGAGTGGGAGATACGCAGTATTTT.

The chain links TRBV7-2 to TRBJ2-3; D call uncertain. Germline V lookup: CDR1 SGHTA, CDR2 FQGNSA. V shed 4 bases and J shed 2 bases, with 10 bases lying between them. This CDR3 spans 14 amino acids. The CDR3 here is CASSSRVTTDTQYF. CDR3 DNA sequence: TGTGCCAGCAGCTCCCGCGTTACCACAGATACGCAGTATTTT.

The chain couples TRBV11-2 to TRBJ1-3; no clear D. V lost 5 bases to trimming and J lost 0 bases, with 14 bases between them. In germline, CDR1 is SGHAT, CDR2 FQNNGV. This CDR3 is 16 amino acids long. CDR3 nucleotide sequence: TGTGCCAGCAGCCCTAACGGGGTAATCTCTGGAAACACCATATATTTT. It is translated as CASSPNGVISGNTIYF.

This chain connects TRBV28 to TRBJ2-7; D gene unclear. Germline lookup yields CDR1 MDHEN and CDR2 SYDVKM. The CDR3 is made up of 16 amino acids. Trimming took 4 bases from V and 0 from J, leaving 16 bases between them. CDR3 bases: TGTGCCAGCAGTTCCCCCGGACGTGGTAACTCCTACGAGCAGTACTTC. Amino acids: CASSSPGRGNSYEQYF.

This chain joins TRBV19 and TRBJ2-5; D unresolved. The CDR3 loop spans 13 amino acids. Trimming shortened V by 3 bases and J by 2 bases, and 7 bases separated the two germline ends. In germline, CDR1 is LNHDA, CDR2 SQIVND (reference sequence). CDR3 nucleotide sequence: TGTGCCAGTAGTATGTCGGAGCAAGAGACCCAGTACTTC. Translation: CASSMSEQETQYF.